Shown below are 22 T cell receptor beta chains from a single sample sequenced in a study of T cell responses to AZD1222 COVID-19 vaccine. The protocol was immunoSEQ multiplex PCR, while the TCRdb copy is restricted to in-frame clones and leaves out a portion. The table has 100,000 to 150,000 clones, around 87% seen once. This specimen was peripheral blood, taken on day 0 of AZD1222 vaccination. The receptors shown here come from an adult in good health.

V usage is TRBV11-2 and J usage is TRBJ2-1, with TRBD1 matching 11 bases. Germline CDR1 is SGHAT and CDR2 is FQNNGV. J gave up 8 bases and V 3 bases, and 3 bases lay outside the gene matches. The CDR3 covers 14 residues. This CDR3 is CASSLGTGGDEQFF. In DNA, the CDR3 is TGTGCCAGCAGCTTGGGGACAGGGGGGGATGAGCAGTTCTTC.

The chain combines TRBV29-1 with TRBJ2-7, with a weak D call TRBD1 (6 bases). V was trimmed by 4 bases and J by 0 bases, leaving 13 bases between them. The CDR3 is 14 amino acids. The germline gives CDR1 SQVTM, CDR2 ANQGSEA. CDR3 sequence reads: CSVAPGTNSYEQYF. The CDR3 DNA reads as TGCAGCGTTGCCCCCGGGACAAACTCCTACGAGCAGTACTTC.

A few counts support this clone. The chain couples TRBV7-9 to TRBJ2-5; D remains ambiguous. The CDR3 extends over 14 amino acids. Per germline, CDR1 SEHNR and CDR2 FQNEAQ (reference sequence). V lost 0 bases and J lost 5, with 10 bases in between. This CDR3 reads CASSLAASGETQYF. The CDR3 DNA sequence: TGTGCCAGCAGCTTAGCGGCTAGTGGGGAGACCCAGTACTTC.

The CDR3 nucleotides read TGTGCCAGCAGCCCCGGAAGACAATTTGGCACTGAAGCTTTCTTT. Encoded protein: CASSPGRQFGTEAFF. The V gene is TRBV7-9, the J gene TRBJ1-1, with D uncertain. The CDR3 length is 15 residues. CDR1 and CDR2 from the germline V gene are SEHNR and FQNEAQ (reference sequence). The V and J ends lost 5 bases and 4 bases respectively, with 17 bases between them. Full variable domain (outside the CDR3, taken from reference TRBV7-9 and TRBJ1-1): DTGVSQNPRHKITKRGQNVTFRCDPISEHNRLYWYRQTLGQGPEFLTYFQNEAQLEKSRLLSDRFSAERPKGSFSTLEIQRTEQGDSAMYLCASSPGRQFGTEAFFGQGTRLTVV.

The chain links TRBV7-6 to TRBJ1-3, with 8 bases aligning to TRBD1. Losses at the gene ends were 5 bases for V and 4 bases for J; bases not matched to a gene: 10. This CDR3 has 16 amino acids. Germline values: CDR1 SGHVS, CDR2 FNYEAQ. In DNA form, the CDR3 reads TGTGCCAGCAGCCTAGGCGCAGGGGGCGTGGGAAACACCATATATTTT. This codes for CASSLGAGGVGNTIYF.

The sample holds a few counts of this clone. V is TRBV3-1 (or the pseudogene TRBV3-2) and J is TRBJ2-3, with 11 bases lining up with TRBD2. The ends lost 1 base at V and 8 bases at J; junction bases unmatched: 14. The CDR3 length is 18 residues. Germline V gene lookup returns CDR1 LGHDT and CDR2 YNNKEL (reference sequence). This chain's CDR3 is CASSQVAGGHVQVGTQYF. The CDR3 region has the DNA TGTGCCAGCAGCCAAGTAGCGGGGGGGCATGTACAAGTAGGTACGCAGTATTTT.

This clone was counted a single time. J is TRBJ2-7 and V is TRBV28; weak D call: TRBD1 (6 bases). Trimming left V 6 bases short and J 2 bases short, with 8 bases between. Germline V gene sequence: CDR1 MDHEN, CDR2 SYDVKM. The CDR3 covers 12 residues. The CDR3 DNA is TGTGCCAGCAGCCGACAGGCCTACGAGCAGTACTTC. Its protein product is CASSRQAYEQYF.

The chain recombines TRBV12-3 or TRBV12-4 with TRBJ1-6, with D unresolved. CDR3 size: 12 residues. Deletions cut 4 bases from V and 10 bases from J, with 8 bases between. The CDR3 loop reads CASSSPPSPLHF. Here the CDR3 DNA reads TGTGCCAGCAGTTCTCCGCCCTCACCCCTCCACTTT.

The chain carries TRBV7-3 and TRBJ1-3; D might be TRBD1 (5 bases). CDR3 size: 15 residues. In germline, CDR1 is SGHTA, CDR2 FQGTGA. Deletions cut 3 bases from V and 3 bases from J, with 12 bases between. CDR3 loop: CASSFRGGGGNTIYF. In nucleotides, the CDR3 is TGTGCCAGCAGCTTTCGTGGGGGTGGTGGAAACACCATATATTTT.

This sequence joins TRBV5-1 and TRBJ1-1; 11 positions match TRBD1. Trimming cost V 4 bases and J 4 bases; bases outside gene matches: 6. This CDR3 has 15 residues. Germline V gene lookup returns CDR1 SGHRS and CDR2 YFSETQ. CDR3 DNA sequence: TGCGCCAGCAGCCTGGGACAGGGGGTCGGCACTGAAGCTTTCTTT. Its translation: CASSLGQGVGTEAFF.

This clone was seen a handful of times. V usage is TRBV19 and J usage is TRBJ2-7; 7 bases fit TRBD1. Germline V gene data show CDR1 as LNHDA and CDR2 as SQIVND (reference sequence). V lost 3 bases to trimming and J lost 1 base; unmatched junction nucleotides: 3. The CDR3 has 14 residues. CDR3 loop: CASSIGRGSYEQYF. The CDR3 coding sequence is TGTGCCAGTAGTATTGGCAGGGGGTCCTACGAGCAGTACTTC.

J is TRBJ2-1 and V is TRBV27; possibly TRBD2 for D (6 bases). The CDR3 has 14 residues. Germline values: CDR1 MNHEY, CDR2 SMNVEV (reference sequence). Deletions cut 6 bases from V and 7 bases from J, with 16 bases between. The CDR3 DNA reads as TGTGCCAGCAGGCGACTAGGTGAGGGGAATGAGCAGTTCTTC. This encodes CASRRLGEGNEQFF.

The gene calls are TRBV3-1 (or the pseudogene TRBV3-2) and TRBJ1-4; D might be TRBD1 (6 bases). The V end lost 3 bases, the J end lost 5 bases, and 13 bases lay between the germline ends. Germline V gene data show CDR1 as LGHDT and CDR2 as YNNKEL (reference sequence). This CDR3 comprises 15 residues. Here the CDR3 reads CASSQSDSQNEKLFF. In nucleotides, the CDR3 is TGTGCCAGCAGCCAGTCGGACAGCCAAAATGAAAAACTGTTTTTT.

The gene calls are TRBV11-2 and TRBJ1-2, with D possibly being TRBD1 (6 bases). Germline CDR1 is SGHAT and CDR2 is FQNNGV. V was shortened by 1 base and J by 3 bases, with 12 bases between the two germline ends. This CDR3 has 15 residues. The CDR3 DNA sequence: TGTGCCAGCAGCTTAGTACAGGGACTTGACTATGGCTACACCTTC. Protein sequence: CASSLVQGLDYGYTF. Full variable domain (outside the CDR3, taken from reference TRBV11-2 and TRBJ1-2): EAGVAQSPRYKIIEKRQSVAFWCNPISGHATLYWYQQILGQGPKLLIQFQNNGVVDDSQLPKDRFSAERLKGVDSTLKIQPAKLEDSAVYLCASSLVQGLDYGYTFGSGTRLTVV.

CDR3 DNA sequence: TGTGCCTGGGGATCCTTCGGGACTAGCGGTACCTACGAGCAGTACTTC. Amino acids: CAWGSFGTSGTYEQYF. The rearrangement joins TRBV30 to TRBJ2-7, with TRBD2 matching 11 bases. V was clipped by 5 bases and J by 2 bases; unmatched bases: 11. The CDR3 runs to 16 residues. Per germline, CDR1 GTSNPN and CDR2 SVGIG (reference sequence). Filled out from reference TRBV30 and TRBJ2-7, the complete variable domain reads SQTIHQWPATLVQPVGSPLSLECTVEGTSNPNLYWYRQAAGRGLQLLFYSVGIGQISSEVPQNLSASRPQDRQFILSSKKLLLSDSGFYLCAWGSFGTSGTYEQYFGPGTRLTVT.

This clone has ten or more counts. This chain links TRBV7-2 with TRBJ1-1; unclear D gene. Germline CDR1 and CDR2: SGHTA and FQGNSA. CDR3 length: 13 residues. Trimming stripped 6 bases from V and 0 bases from J, with 8 bases between. CDR3 residues: CASRVQMNTEAFF. The CDR3 DNA reads as TGTGCCAGCAGGGTACAGATGAACACTGAAGCTTTCTTT.

The V and J genes are TRBV12-3 or TRBV12-4 and TRBJ1-1, with D unclear. Trimming removed 3 bases at V and 8 bases at J, with 10 bases between. CDR3 length equals 12 residues. CDR3 nucleotides: TGTGCCAGCAGTTTTCACGTCTCCGAAGCTTTCTTT. This translates into CASSFHVSEAFF.

This clone has more than one count but fewer than ten. This chain connects TRBV5-1 to TRBJ2-7; D uncertain. Germline CDR1 SGHRS, CDR2 YFSETQ. The ends were cut back, 2 bases at V and 6 bases at J, with 9 bases in the middle. The length of the CDR3 is 12 residues. The CDR3 protein is CASSFEGIEQYF. Here the CDR3 DNA reads TGCGCCAGCAGCTTCGAAGGGATCGAGCAGTACTTC.

V and J are TRBV5-6 and TRBJ2-7; 11 nucleotides agree with TRBD2. Germline values: CDR1 SGHDT, CDR2 YYEEEE. V was pared by 4 bases and J by 3 bases, with 6 bases of the junction left unmatched. The CDR3 totals 15 residues. CDR3 bases: TGTGCCAGCAGCCCCTGGGGACTAGCGGACTACGAGCAGTACTTC. Its translation: CASSPWGLADYEQYF.

V and J are TRBV18 and TRBJ2-5; TRBD2 agrees at 10 bases. The CDR3 is 15 amino acids. V lost 5 bases and J lost 5; bases outside the gene matches: 8. Per the germline V gene, CDR1 is KGHSH and CDR2 is LQKENI. The DNA of the CDR3 is TGTGCCAGCTCATCATACACTAGCGGGATGGAGACCCAGTACTTC. It encodes CASSSYTSGMETQYF.

This clone was found a few times. This chain joins TRBV29-1 and TRBJ2-7, with D perhaps TRBD1 (5 bases). Germline V lookup: CDR1 SQVTM, CDR2 ANQGSEA. The CDR3 length is 13 residues. V was shortened by 3 bases and J by 6 bases, with 15 bases between the two germline ends. This CDR3 is CSVEAGLISEQYF. Here the CDR3 DNA reads TGCAGCGTTGAGGCAGGGCTCATAAGCGAGCAGTACTTC.

The chain joins TRBV3-1 (or the pseudogene TRBV3-2) to TRBJ1-5; D uncertain. Deletions cut 0 bases from V and 7 bases from J, with 7 bases between. The CDR3 runs to 13 residues. The V gene's germline CDR1 is LGHDT and CDR2 YNNKEL (reference sequence). The CDR3, as DNA: TGTGCCAGCAGCCAAGATGTGGGGCAGCCCCAGCATTTT. Residues: CASSQDVGQPQHF.